This T cell receptor beta chain was documented in a study of cytomegalovirus exposure and HLA in healthy donors. The CDR3 totals 17 residues. The germline V gene has CDR1 KGHSH and CDR2 LQKENI. The ends lost 2 bases at V and 10 bases at J; junction bases unmatched: 17. About this clone itself: Its antigen is currently unknown.

Points from the study as a whole: Some V segments (TRBV6-2 and TRBV6-3 among them) were excluded as indistinguishable. Sequencing had likely introduced a cluster of highly shared sequence variants as an artifact. Most of the TCR beta V segments (in an earlier analysis) were productive either about 87% or about 30% of the time.

This PCR relied on a set of 60 Vbeta primers and 13 Jbeta primers. Only in-frame clones appear in the TCRdb table, and some are missing; sequencing was by immunoSEQ multiplex PCR. This listing includes about 84,000 clones. This chain joins TRBV18 and TRBJ1-1; TRBD1 agrees at 9 bases. Sequencing used PBMCs. This receptor was taken from a man aged 50 to 60 in good health and CMV-seronegative. CDR3 bases: TGTGCCAGCTCACCATTCCCTCTTACAGGGGGCGGACCTCCAGCTTTCTTT. This sequence encodes CASSPFPLTGGGPPAFF.